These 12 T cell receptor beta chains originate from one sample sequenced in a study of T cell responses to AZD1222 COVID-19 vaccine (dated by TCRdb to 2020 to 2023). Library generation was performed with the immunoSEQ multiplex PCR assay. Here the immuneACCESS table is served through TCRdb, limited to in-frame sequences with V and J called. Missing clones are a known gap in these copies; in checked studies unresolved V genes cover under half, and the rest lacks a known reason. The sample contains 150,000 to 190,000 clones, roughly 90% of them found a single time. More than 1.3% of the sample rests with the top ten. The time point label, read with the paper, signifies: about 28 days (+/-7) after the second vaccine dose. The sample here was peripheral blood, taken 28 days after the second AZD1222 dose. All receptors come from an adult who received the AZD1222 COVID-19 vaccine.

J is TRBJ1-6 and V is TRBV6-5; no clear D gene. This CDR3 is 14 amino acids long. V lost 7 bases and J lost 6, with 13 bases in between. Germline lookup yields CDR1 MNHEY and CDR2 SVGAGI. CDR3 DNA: TGTGCCAGCATCTCACTCACTCTTAATTCACCCCTCCACTTT. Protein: CASISLTLNSPLHF.

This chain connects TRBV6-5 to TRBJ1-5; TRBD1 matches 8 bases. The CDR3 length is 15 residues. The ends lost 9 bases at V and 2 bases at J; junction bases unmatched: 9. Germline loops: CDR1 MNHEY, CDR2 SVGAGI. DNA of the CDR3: TGTGCCAGATATGACAGGGGTCGCGGCAATCAGCCCCAGCATTTT. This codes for CARYDRGRGNQPQHF.

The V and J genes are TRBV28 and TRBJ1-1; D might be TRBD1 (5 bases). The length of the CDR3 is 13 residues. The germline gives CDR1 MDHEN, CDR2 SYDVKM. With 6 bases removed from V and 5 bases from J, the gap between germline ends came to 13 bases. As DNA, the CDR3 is TGTGCCAGCAGGATGTCAGGGTGGACTGAAGCTTTCTTT. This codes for CASRMSGWTEAFF.

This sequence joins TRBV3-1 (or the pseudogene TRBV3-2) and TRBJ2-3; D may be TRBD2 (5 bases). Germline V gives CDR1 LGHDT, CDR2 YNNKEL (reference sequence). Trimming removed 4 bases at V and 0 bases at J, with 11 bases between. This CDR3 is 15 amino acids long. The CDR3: CASSPYGDSTDTQYF. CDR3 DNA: TGTGCCAGCAGCCCGTACGGGGATAGCACAGATACGCAGTATTTT.

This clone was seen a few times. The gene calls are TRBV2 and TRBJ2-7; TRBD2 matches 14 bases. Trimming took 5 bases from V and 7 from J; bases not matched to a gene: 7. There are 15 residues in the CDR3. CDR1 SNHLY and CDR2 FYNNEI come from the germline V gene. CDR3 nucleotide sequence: TGTGCCAGCAGTCGACTAGCGGGAGGGCCGGGGGAGCAGTACTTC. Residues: CASSRLAGGPGEQYF.

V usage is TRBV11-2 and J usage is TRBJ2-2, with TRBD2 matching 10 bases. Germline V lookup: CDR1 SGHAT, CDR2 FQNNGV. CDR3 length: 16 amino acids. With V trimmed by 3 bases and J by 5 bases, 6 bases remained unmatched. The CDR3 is CASSFRPSGGTGELFF. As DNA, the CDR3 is TGTGCCAGCAGCTTTCGTCCTAGCGGGGGAACCGGGGAGCTGTTTTTT.

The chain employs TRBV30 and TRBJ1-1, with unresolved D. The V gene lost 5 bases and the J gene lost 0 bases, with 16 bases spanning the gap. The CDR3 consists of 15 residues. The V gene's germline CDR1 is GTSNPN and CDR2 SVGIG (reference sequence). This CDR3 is CAWLRVLRMNTEAFF. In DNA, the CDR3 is TGTGCCTGGTTACGGGTTCTGCGAATGAACACTGAAGCTTTCTTT.

The CDR3 DNA follows: TGTGCCAGCAGGCCGGACAGGGTGAGCAACACCATATATTTT. Protein product: CASRPDRVSNTIYF. The chain uses TRBV27 and TRBJ1-3; 8 positions agree with TRBD1. V shed 6 bases, J shed 7 bases, and the junction held 8 bases outside the gene matches. Germline V gene lookup returns CDR1 MNHEY and CDR2 SMNVEV (reference sequence). CDR3 length: 14 amino acids.

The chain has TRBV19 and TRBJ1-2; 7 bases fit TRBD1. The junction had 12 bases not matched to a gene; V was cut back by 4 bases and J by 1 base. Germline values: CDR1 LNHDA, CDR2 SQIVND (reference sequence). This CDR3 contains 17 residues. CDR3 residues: CASSTGGTAIINYGYTF. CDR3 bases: TGTGCCAGTAGTACCGGTGGGACAGCTATTATTAACTATGGCTACACCTTC.

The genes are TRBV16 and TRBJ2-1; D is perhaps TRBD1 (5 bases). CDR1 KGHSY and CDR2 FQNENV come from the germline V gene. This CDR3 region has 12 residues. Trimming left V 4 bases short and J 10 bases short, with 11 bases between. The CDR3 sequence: CASSPPAGEQFF. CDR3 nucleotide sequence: TGTGCCAGCAGCCCCCCGGCAGGGGAGCAGTTCTTC.

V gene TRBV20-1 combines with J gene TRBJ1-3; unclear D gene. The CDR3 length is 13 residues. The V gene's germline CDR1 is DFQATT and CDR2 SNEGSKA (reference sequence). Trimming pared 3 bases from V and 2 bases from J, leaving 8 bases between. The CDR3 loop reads CSASGQAGNTIYF. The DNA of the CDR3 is TGCAGTGCTAGTGGGCAAGCTGGAAACACCATATATTTT.

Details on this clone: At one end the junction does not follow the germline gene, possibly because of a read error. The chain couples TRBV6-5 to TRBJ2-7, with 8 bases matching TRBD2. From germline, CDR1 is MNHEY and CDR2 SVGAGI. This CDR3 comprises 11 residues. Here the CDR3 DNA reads TGTACCAGTACTAGCGGTCTCATGCAGTACTTC. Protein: CTSTSGLMQYF.